This T cell receptor beta chain is from a study of spatial heterogeneity in lung cancer. The CDR3 is made up of 15 amino acids. With 4 bases removed from V and 7 bases from J, the gap between germline ends came to 18 bases. CDR1 and CDR2 from the germline V gene are LNHDA and SQIVND (reference sequence). One entry per CDR3 protein, called by TCRdb with MiXCR from the 5' RACE reads. This sample has about 7,000 distinct CDR3 sequences, with about 8.3% found just once. The sample holds many counts of this clonotype. Stated time point: sample taken at primary tumor resection. Sample: PBMCs, taken at surgery. This receptor was taken from a male donor with early-stage non-small cell lung cancer. The rearrangement links TRBV19 to TRBJ2-3; tentative D call: TRBD2 (5 bases). CDR3 region: CASSNPAALGYTQYF. The CDR3 region has the DNA TGTGCCAGTAGTAATCCAGCGGCTTTAGGATATACGCAGTATTTT.